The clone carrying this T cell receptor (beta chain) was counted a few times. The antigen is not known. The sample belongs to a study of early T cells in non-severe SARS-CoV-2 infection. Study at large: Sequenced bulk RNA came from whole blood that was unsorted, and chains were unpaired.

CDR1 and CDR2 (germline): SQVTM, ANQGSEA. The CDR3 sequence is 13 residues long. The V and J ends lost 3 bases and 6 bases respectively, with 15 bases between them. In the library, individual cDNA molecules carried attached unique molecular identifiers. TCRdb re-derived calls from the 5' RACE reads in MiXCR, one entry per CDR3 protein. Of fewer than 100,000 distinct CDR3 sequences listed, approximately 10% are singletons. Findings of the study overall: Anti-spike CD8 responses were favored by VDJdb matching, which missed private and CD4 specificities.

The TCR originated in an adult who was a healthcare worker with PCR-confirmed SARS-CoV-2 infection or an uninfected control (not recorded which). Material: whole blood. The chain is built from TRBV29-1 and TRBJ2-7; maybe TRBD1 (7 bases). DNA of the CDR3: TGCAGCGTTGATGCAGGGGGGATCGGCGAGCAGTACTTC. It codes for CSVDAGGIGEQYF.